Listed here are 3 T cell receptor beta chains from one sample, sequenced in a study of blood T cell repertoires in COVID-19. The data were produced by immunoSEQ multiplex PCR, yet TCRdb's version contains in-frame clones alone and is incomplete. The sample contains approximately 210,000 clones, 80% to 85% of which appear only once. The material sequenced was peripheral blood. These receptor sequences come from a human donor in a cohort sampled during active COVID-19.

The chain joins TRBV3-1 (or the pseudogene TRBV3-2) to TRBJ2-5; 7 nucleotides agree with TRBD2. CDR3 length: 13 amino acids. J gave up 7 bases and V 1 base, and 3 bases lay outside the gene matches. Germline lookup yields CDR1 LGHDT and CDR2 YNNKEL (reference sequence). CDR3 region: CASSQGEGGTQYF. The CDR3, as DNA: TGTGCCAGCAGCCAAGGGGAGGGTGGGACCCAGTACTTC.

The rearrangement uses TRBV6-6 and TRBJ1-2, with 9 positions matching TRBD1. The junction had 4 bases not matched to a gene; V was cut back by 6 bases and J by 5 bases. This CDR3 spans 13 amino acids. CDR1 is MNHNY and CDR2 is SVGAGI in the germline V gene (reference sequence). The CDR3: CASSGTGQYGYTF. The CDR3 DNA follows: TGTGCCAGCAGCGGGACAGGGCAATATGGCTACACCTTC.

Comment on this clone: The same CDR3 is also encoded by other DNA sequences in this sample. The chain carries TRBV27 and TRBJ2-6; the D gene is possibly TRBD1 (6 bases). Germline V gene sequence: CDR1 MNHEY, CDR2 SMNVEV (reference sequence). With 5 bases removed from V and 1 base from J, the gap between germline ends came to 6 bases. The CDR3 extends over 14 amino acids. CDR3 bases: TGTGCCAGCAGTCAGGGGTCTGGGGCCAACGTCCTGACTTTC. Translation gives CASSQGSGANVLTF.